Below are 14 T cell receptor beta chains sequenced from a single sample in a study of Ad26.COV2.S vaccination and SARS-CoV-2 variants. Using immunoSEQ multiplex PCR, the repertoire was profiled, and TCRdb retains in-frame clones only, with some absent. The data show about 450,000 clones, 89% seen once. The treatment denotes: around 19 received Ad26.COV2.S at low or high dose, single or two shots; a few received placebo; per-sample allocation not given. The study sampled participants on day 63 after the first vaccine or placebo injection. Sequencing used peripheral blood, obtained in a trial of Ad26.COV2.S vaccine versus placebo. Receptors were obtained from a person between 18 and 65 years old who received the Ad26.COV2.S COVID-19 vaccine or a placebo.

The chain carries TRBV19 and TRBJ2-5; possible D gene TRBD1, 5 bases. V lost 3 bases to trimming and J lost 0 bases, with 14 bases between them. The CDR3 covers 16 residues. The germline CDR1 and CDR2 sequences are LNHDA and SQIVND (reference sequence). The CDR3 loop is CASSIWAGRNQETQYF. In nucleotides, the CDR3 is TGTGCCAGTAGTATTTGGGCAGGGCGCAACCAAGAGACCCAGTACTTC.

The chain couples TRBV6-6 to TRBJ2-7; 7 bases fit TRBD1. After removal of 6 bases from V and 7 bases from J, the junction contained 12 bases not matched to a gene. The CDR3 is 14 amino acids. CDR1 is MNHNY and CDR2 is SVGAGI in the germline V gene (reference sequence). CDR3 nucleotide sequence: TGTGCCAGCAGCCCGACGGCGGGCAGGGGGGAGCAGTACGTC. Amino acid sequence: CASSPTAGRGEQYV.

The CDR3 DNA sequence: TGTGCCAGCAGCTTAGATACGACAGCAACTAATGAAAAACTGTTTTTT. It yields the protein CASSLDTTATNEKLFF. V usage is TRBV11-2 and J usage is TRBJ1-4; D might be TRBD1 (5 bases). In germline, CDR1 is SGHAT, CDR2 FQNNGV. There are 16 residues in the CDR3. V lost 0 bases, J lost 0 bases, and 8 bases lay in between.

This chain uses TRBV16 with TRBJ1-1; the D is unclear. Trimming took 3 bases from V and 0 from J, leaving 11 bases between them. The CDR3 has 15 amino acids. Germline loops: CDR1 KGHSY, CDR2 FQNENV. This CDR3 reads CASSHQDTLNTEAFF. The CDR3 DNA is TGTGCCAGCAGCCACCAAGACACCCTGAACACTGAAGCTTTCTTT.

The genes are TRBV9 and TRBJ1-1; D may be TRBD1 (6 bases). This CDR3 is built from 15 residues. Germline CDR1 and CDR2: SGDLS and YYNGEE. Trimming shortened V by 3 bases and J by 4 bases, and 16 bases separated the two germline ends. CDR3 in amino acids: CASSEGGWGTTEAFF. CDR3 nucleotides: TGTGCCAGCAGCGAAGGGGGTTGGGGGACCACTGAAGCTTTCTTT.

Here the CDR3 reads CASSVGAGAGWSTDTQYF. Written as DNA, the CDR3 is TGTGCCAGCAGCGTAGGGGCGGGAGCGGGATGGAGCACAGATACGCAGTATTTT. The chain couples TRBV9 to TRBJ2-3; 7 bases align to TRBD2. This CDR3 has 18 residues. The V and J ends lost 0 bases and 0 bases, in that order; junction bases with no gene match: 10. CDR1 is SGDLS, CDR2 YYNGEE, per germline.

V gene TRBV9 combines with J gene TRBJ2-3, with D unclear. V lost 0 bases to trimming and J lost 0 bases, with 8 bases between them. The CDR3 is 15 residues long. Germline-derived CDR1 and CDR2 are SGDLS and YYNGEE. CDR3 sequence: CASSVAPVSTDTQYF. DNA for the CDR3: TGTGCCAGCAGCGTAGCACCCGTCAGCACAGATACGCAGTATTTT.

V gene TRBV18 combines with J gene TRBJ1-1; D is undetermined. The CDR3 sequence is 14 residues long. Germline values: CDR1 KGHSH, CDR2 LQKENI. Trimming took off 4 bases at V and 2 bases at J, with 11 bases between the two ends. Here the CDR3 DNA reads TGTGCCAGCTCACAACGGACGGTAAACACTGAAGCTTTCTTT. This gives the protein CASSQRTVNTEAFF.

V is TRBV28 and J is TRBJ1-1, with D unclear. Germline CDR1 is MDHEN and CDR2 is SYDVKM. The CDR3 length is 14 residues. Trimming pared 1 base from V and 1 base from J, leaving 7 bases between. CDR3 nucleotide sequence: TGTGCCAGCAGTTTATCCCAACAGAACACTGAAGCTTTCTTT. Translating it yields CASSLSQQNTEAFF.

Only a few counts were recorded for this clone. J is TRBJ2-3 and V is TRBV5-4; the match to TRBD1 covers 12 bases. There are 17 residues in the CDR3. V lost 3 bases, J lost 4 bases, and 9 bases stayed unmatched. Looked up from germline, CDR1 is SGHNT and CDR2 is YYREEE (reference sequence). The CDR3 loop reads CASSSPGGDRGPDTQYF. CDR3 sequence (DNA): TGTGCCAGCAGCTCCCCGGGGGGGGACAGGGGGCCAGATACGCAGTATTTT.

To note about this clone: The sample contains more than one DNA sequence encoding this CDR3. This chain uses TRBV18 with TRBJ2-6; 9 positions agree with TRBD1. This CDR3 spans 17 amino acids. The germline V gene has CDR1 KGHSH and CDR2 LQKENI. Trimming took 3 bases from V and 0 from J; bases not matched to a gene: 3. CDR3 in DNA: TGTGCCAGCTCACCGGGACAGGGAAACTCTGGGGCCAACGTCCTGACTTTC. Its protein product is CASSPGQGNSGANVLTF. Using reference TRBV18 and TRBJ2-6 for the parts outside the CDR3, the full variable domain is NAGVMQNPRHLVRRRGQEARLRCSPMKGHSHVYWYRQLPEEGLKFMVYLQKENIIDESGMPKERFSAEFPKEGPSILRIQQVVRGDSAAYFCASSPGQGNSGANVLTFGAGSRLTVL.

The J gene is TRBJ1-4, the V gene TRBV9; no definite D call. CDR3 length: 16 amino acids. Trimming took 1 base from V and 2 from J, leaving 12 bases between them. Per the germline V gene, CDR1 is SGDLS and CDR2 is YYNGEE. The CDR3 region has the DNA TGTGCCAGCAGCGTATCACCATTGGGGACTAATGAAAAACTGTTTTTT. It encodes CASSVSPLGTNEKLFF.

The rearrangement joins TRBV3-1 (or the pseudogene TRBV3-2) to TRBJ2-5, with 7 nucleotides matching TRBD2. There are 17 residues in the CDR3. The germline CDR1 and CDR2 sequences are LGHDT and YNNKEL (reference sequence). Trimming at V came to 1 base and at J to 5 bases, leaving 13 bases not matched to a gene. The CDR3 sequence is CASSQAIYREAPETQYF. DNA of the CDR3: TGTGCCAGCAGCCAAGCCATCTACCGGGAGGCTCCGGAGACCCAGTACTTC.

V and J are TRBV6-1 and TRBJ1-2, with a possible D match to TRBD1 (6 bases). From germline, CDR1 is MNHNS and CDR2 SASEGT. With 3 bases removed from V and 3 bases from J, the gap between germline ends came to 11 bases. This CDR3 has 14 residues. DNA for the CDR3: TGTGCCAGCAGTGAGCAGGGGAGTTACTATGGCTACACCTTC. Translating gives CASSEQGSYYGYTF.